This T cell receptor (beta chain) was profiled in a study of radiation and T cells in renal cell carcinoma. Study-wide results and caveats: In blood, top tumor clones expanded by 2 weeks, shrinking by 4. Without pretreatment biopsies, baseline tumor clonotype presence was undetermined.

The V end was cut by 0 bases, the J end by 1 base, with 7 bases between. The germline gives CDR1 SGHRS, CDR2 YFSETQ. This CDR3 comprises 14 residues. Specified time point: baseline pretreatment blood. Treatment here: 15 Gy SBRT to primary tumor, nephrectomy 4 weeks later. After SBRT, blood was collected at 2 and 4 weeks, plus baseline. Sample share makes this clone medium-sized. The target antigen is unknown. The method was immunoSEQ multiplex PCR; TCRdb's version includes in-frame clones alone and lacks a portion of them. Of tens of thousands of clones listed, 78% are singletons. V usage is TRBV5-1 and J usage is TRBJ2-5; D remains unclear. This specimen was blood, taken from a patient whose treatment included radiotherapy and nephrectomy. The TCR comes from a man aged 60-69 years with renal cell carcinoma. This CDR3 reads CASSLVASQETQYF. Written as DNA, the CDR3 is TGCGCCAGCAGCTTGGTGGCCAGCCAAGAGACCCAGTACTTC.